The 32 T cell receptor beta chains in this list originate from one sample, sequenced in a study of cytomegalovirus exposure and HLA in healthy donors. Both 60 Vbeta primers and 13 Jbeta primers went into the PCR. Assay: immunoSEQ multiplex PCR; the TCRdb copy retains only in-frame clones and omits some. The sample consists of over 130,000 clones, under 70% of them appearing once. Sequenced material: PBMCs. The source of these receptors is a woman aged 60 to 75 in good health and CMV-seronegative.

V usage is TRBV5-1 and J usage is TRBJ1-5; TRBD1 is a possible D gene (5 bases). Trimming took 2 bases from V and 7 from J, leaving 16 bases between them. The CDR3 has 15 amino acids. Looked up from germline, CDR1 is SGHRS and CDR2 is YFSETQ. The CDR3 bases are TGCGCCAGCAGCTTCACAGGACAAAAGGGACAGCCCCAGCATTTT. As protein: CASSFTGQKGQPQHF.

This clone was observed a single time. The junction departs from the called germline gene at one end, perhaps through a read error. V is TRBV11-3 and J is TRBJ2-2; D is undetermined. CDR1 SGHNT and CDR2 YENEEA come from the germline V gene. The CDR3 length is 14 residues. The CDR3 here is CARSPSLVTGELFF. The CDR3 bases are TGTGCCCGCAGCCCAAGCCTAGTGACCGGGGAGCTGTTTTTT.

The genes are TRBV6-6 and TRBJ1-1; tentatively, D is TRBD1 (5 bases). The V gene's germline CDR1 is MNHNY and CDR2 SVGAGI (reference sequence). The CDR3 covers 15 residues. Trimming took off 10 bases at V and 3 bases at J, with 21 bases between the two ends. The CDR3 here is CATRDWGVGHTEAFF. The DNA of the CDR3 is TGTGCCACCAGGGATTGGGGAGTCGGACACACTGAAGCTTTCTTT.

The chain employs TRBV6-5 and TRBJ2-7; D possibly corresponds to TRBD2 (6 bases). This CDR3 spans 15 amino acids. Trimming took 0 bases from V and 3 from J, leaving 12 bases between them. Germline V lookup: CDR1 MNHEY, CDR2 SVGAGI. The DNA of the CDR3 is TGTGCCAGCAGTTACTCCACGGTCGGGGGCTACGAGCAGTACTTC. Protein sequence: CASSYSTVGGYEQYF.

V is TRBV19 and J is TRBJ2-3; possible D gene TRBD2, 5 bases. There are 14 residues in the CDR3. V lost 1 base and J lost 4, with 9 bases in between. Germline V gene lookup returns CDR1 LNHDA and CDR2 SQIVND (reference sequence). CDR3 coding DNA: TGTGCCAGTAGTATAGGGCACGGGGCAGATACGCAGTATTTT. Amino acids: CASSIGHGADTQYF.

This clone was observed a single time. CDR3 amino acids: CASTGAVFSGTSRAYEQYF. The DNA for the CDR3 is TGTGCCAGCACTGGAGCAGTTTTTAGCGGTACGAGCAGGGCCTACGAGCAGTACTTC. The V and J genes are TRBV28 and TRBJ2-7, with TRBD2 as a possible D gene (6 bases). Germline CDR1 is MDHEN and CDR2 is SYDVKM. The CDR3 has 19 amino acids. Deletions cut 7 bases from V and 2 bases from J, with 30 bases between.

The chain couples TRBV7-9 to TRBJ1-2; TRBD1 matches at 7 bases. The CDR3 contains 14 residues. J lost 3 bases, V lost 6 bases, and 7 bases had no gene match. Germline loops: CDR1 SEHNR, CDR2 FQNEAQ (reference sequence). CDR3 amino acids: CASSLQGLDYGYTF. CDR3 sequence (DNA): TGTGCCAGCAGTCTACAGGGGTTGGACTATGGCTACACCTTC.

The rearrangement joins TRBV10-2 to TRBJ1-1; weak D call: TRBD1 (6 bases). Germline assignment: CDR1 WSHSY and CDR2 SAAADI. CDR3 length: 13 residues. V was cut by 11 bases and J by 0 bases, with 13 bases left in between. The CDR3 nucleotides read TGCGCCGGCGCCAGGGGAATGAACACTGAAGCTTTCTTT. It encodes CAGARGMNTEAFF.

CDR3 coding DNA: TGTGCCAGCAGCTGGGACAGGGGTCGAGAGACCCAGTACTTC. Protein sequence: CASSWDRGRETQYF. V usage is TRBV7-2 and J usage is TRBJ2-5, with 10 nucleotides matching TRBD1. The CDR3 has 14 residues. V gave up 4 bases and J gave up 4 bases; unmatched junction bases: 3. CDR1 SGHTA and CDR2 FQGNSA come from the germline V gene.

The gene calls are TRBV4-2 and TRBJ1-5; 7 positions match TRBD1. V shed 4 bases and J 2 bases; nucleotides not matched to a gene: 8. The CDR3 length is 16 residues. Germline CDR1 reads LGHNA; CDR2 reads YNFKEQ. The CDR3 nucleotides read TGTGCCAGCAGCCGAGAAAACAGGGGCGGCAATCAGCCCCAGCATTTT. It translates to CASSRENRGGNQPQHF.

This sequence joins TRBV18 and TRBJ1-6, with D possibly being TRBD1 (5 bases). Trimming removed 3 bases at V and 7 bases at J, with 10 bases between. Germline loops: CDR1 KGHSH, CDR2 LQKENI. The CDR3 runs to 14 residues. The CDR3 sequence: CASSPGGANSPLHF. CDR3 sequence (DNA): TGTGCCAGCTCACCGGGGGGAGCGAATTCACCCCTCCACTTT.

V and J are TRBV27 and TRBJ2-3; maybe TRBD2 (5 bases). This CDR3 is built from 15 residues. Looked up from germline, CDR1 is MNHEY and CDR2 is SMNVEV (reference sequence). The V gene lost 3 bases and the J gene lost 2 bases, with 12 bases spanning the gap. In DNA, the CDR3 is TGTGCCAGCAGTTTGGGAGTTCCCTCCACAGATACGCAGTATTTT. This gives the protein CASSLGVPSTDTQYF.

The rearrangement uses TRBV5-1 and TRBJ2-4; TRBD2 matches 10 bases. Losses at the gene ends were 4 bases for V and 7 bases for J; bases not matched to a gene: 8. The CDR3 spans 15 residues. Germline loops: CDR1 SGHRS, CDR2 YFSETQ. DNA of the CDR3: TGCGCCAGCAGCACCCTAGCGGGAGAGGGGAACATTCAGTACTTC. It yields the protein CASSTLAGEGNIQYF.

This clone was picked up a small number of times. The J gene is TRBJ2-7, the V gene TRBV19; 11 nucleotides line up with TRBD2. The V gene end was trimmed by 3 bases and the J gene end by 4 bases; junction bases not matched to a gene: 2. There are 14 residues in the CDR3. Looked up from germline, CDR1 is LNHDA and CDR2 is SQIVND (reference sequence). The chain's CDR3 is CASSMASGRYEQYF. As DNA, the CDR3 is TGTGCCAGTAGTATGGCTAGCGGGAGGTACGAGCAGTACTTC.

The sample holds a few counts of this clone. The rearrangement joins TRBV19 to TRBJ1-3, with a tentative D call TRBD1 (5 bases). V lost 3 bases, J lost 11 bases, and 11 bases lay in between. Germline lookup yields CDR1 LNHDA and CDR2 SQIVND (reference sequence). This CDR3 is built from 12 residues. The DNA of the CDR3 is TGTGCCAGTAGTATTCGGGGGTTCCCCATATATTTT. Its protein product is CASSIRGFPIYF.

The CDR3, as DNA: TGTGCCAGCAGCCCCAACCTAGCGGGAGGAAATGAGCAGTTCTTC. Protein product: CASSPNLAGGNEQFF. The rearrangement joins TRBV2 to TRBJ2-1; 11 positions agree with TRBD2. The CDR3 is 15 residues long. Germline assignment: CDR1 SNHLY and CDR2 FYNNEI. With 6 bases clipped from V and 7 bases from J, the junction kept 8 bases outside the gene matches. The variable domain in full, with the rest retrieved from reference TRBV2 and TRBJ2-1, is EPEVTQTPSHQVTQMGQEVILRCVPISNHLYFYWYRQILGQKVEFLVSFYNNEISEKSEIFDDQFSVERPDGSNFTLKIRSTKLEDSAMYFCASSPNLAGGNEQFFGPGTRLTVL.

V is TRBV15 and J is TRBJ2-5; D uncertain. Germline CDR1 LNHNV, CDR2 YYDKDF (reference sequence). The CDR3 is made up of 14 amino acids. The V end was cut by 0 bases, the J end by 7 bases, with 12 bases between. The DNA for the CDR3 is TGTGCCACCAGCAGAGATGTCACCAGTGGGACCCAGTACTTC. Protein sequence: CATSRDVTSGTQYF.

This chain links TRBV5-4 with TRBJ2-1; 8 bases map to TRBD2. Germline-derived CDR1 and CDR2 are SGHNT and YYREEE (reference sequence). The CDR3 covers 13 residues. After removal of 1 base from V and 8 bases from J, the junction contained 2 bases not matched to a gene. CDR3 DNA sequence: TGTGCCAGCAGCTTGCCTAGCGGGTATGAGCAGTTCTTC. Residues: CASSLPSGYEQFF.

This clone came up a few times. This rearrangement joins TRBV19 to TRBJ2-1; 10 bases agree with TRBD2. With V trimmed by 3 bases and J by 8 bases, 4 bases remained unmatched. The CDR3 contains 14 residues. CDR1 and CDR2 (germline): LNHDA, SQIVND (reference sequence). CDR3 sequence (DNA): TGTGCCAGTAGTATGAGCGGGAGGGCCGATGAGCAGTTCTTC. This sequence encodes CASSMSGRADEQFF.

This clone was counted between two and nine times. V and J are TRBV9 and TRBJ1-6; tentative D call: TRBD1 (6 bases). Germline lookup yields CDR1 SGDLS and CDR2 YYNGEE. The CDR3 consists of 15 residues. V lost 4 bases and J lost 7, with 15 bases in between. This chain's CDR3 is CASSSRAGGNSPLHF. The CDR3 nucleotides are TGTGCCAGCAGCTCCCGTGCGGGGGGCAATTCACCCCTCCACTTT.

The chain joins TRBV6-1 to TRBJ2-2; 8 positions agree with TRBD1. CDR1 and CDR2 from the germline V gene are MNHNS and SASEGT. CDR3 length: 14 residues. Trimming at V came to 4 bases and at J to 3 bases, leaving 1 base not matched to a gene. The CDR3 sequence is CASSGQGYTGELFF. Here the CDR3 DNA reads TGTGCCAGCAGTGGACAGGGGTACACCGGGGAGCTGTTTTTT.

This clone came up a few times. The chain links TRBV14 to TRBJ1-2, with 9 bases fitting TRBD1. The junction had 10 bases not matched to a gene; V was cut back by 6 bases and J by 8 bases. This CDR3 is built from 14 residues. Germline assignment: CDR1 SGHDN and CDR2 FVKESK. CDR3 in DNA: TGTGCCAGCAGTCCGGGACAGGGTGTTTGGGGCTACACCTTC. It specifies CASSPGQGVWGYTF.

The DNA for the CDR3 is TGTGCCAGCAGTTCCCGGGGCGGGGCAGGCTTCAATGAGCAGTTCTTC. It codes for CASSSRGGAGFNEQFF. This chain joins TRBV27 and TRBJ2-1, with a possible D match to TRBD2 (6 bases). The CDR3 has 16 amino acids. Looked up from germline, CDR1 is MNHEY and CDR2 is SMNVEV (reference sequence). Trimming shortened V by 4 bases and J by 6 bases, and 19 bases separated the two germline ends.

In its sample, this clone was seen a few times. The rearrangement joins TRBV6-4 to TRBJ1-2, with 9 bases that match TRBD1. There are 15 residues in the CDR3. CDR1 is MRHNA, CDR2 SNTAGT, per germline. The V gene end was trimmed by 6 bases and the J gene end by 8 bases; junction bases not matched to a gene: 13. CDR3 amino acids: CASSAAQGASMGYTF. The CDR3 DNA sequence: TGTGCCAGCAGCGCGGCACAGGGGGCGAGTATGGGCTACACCTTC.

The chain combines TRBV7-2 with TRBJ2-7; D is possibly TRBD1 (6 bases). CDR3 length equals 15 residues. CDR1 SGHTA and CDR2 FQGNSA come from the germline V gene. Trimming removed 5 bases from V and 0 bases from J, with 14 bases in between. The CDR3 is CASSPGQRSSYEQYF. In DNA, the CDR3 is TGTGCCAGCAGCCCAGGACAGAGGAGCTCCTACGAGCAGTACTTC.

This chain uses TRBV7-2 with TRBJ2-7, with TRBD2 matching over 7 bases. From germline, CDR1 is SGHTA and CDR2 FQGNSA. The CDR3 is made up of 16 amino acids. V trimming: 1 base; J trimming: 3 bases; junction bases outside the gene matches: 9. The CDR3 DNA reads as TGTGCCAGCAGCTTAGGAGCCAGCGGGGCCTACTACGAGCAGTACTTC. Translation gives CASSLGASGAYYEQYF.

The chain couples TRBV7-9 to TRBJ2-3, with 9 nucleotides matching TRBD1. The CDR3 loop spans 14 amino acids. V gave up 5 bases and J gave up 7 bases; unmatched junction bases: 7. CDR1 SEHNR and CDR2 FQNEAQ come from the germline V gene (reference sequence). The CDR3 loop is CASSLAGTGNTQYF. DNA of the CDR3: TGTGCCAGCAGCCTGGCCGGGACAGGGAATACGCAGTATTTT. The full variable domain, its missing parts supplied by reference TRBV7-9 and TRBJ2-3, is DTGVSQNPRHKITKRGQNVTFRCDPISEHNRLYWYRQTLGQGPEFLTYFQNEAQLEKSRLLSDRFSAERPKGSFSTLEIQRTEQGDSAMYLCASSLAGTGNTQYFGPGTRLTVL.

This clone was seen a few times. The chain is built from TRBV4-3 and TRBJ1-5; D is perhaps TRBD1 (5 bases). V dropped 0 bases and J dropped 6 bases, with 12 bases sitting between them. Looked up from germline, CDR1 is LGHNA and CDR2 is YSLEER. This CDR3 comprises 15 residues. CDR3 sequence (DNA): TGCGCCAGCAGCCAAGATCTCCAGGGAGGTCAGCCCCAGCATTTT. Translated, it gives CASSQDLQGGQPQHF.

In its sample, this clone was seen once. The V and J genes are TRBV6-5 and TRBJ1-6; maybe TRBD1 (6 bases). CDR1 is MNHEY and CDR2 is SVGAGI in the germline V gene. The CDR3 sequence is 12 residues long. V dropped 5 bases and J dropped 8 bases, with 7 bases sitting between them. The CDR3 DNA reads as TGTGCCAGCAGTCCAGGGGATTCACCCCTCCACTTT. It translates to CASSPGDSPLHF.

The DNA of the CDR3 is TGTGCCAGCAGCCAGACACAGTGGTCCACAGATACGCAGTATTTT. Protein sequence: CASSQTQWSTDTQYF. The genes are TRBV7-9 and TRBJ2-3; no firm D call. V gave up 5 bases and J gave up 2 bases, with 14 bases separating them. The CDR3 has 15 residues. CDR1 is SEHNR, CDR2 FQNEAQ, per germline (reference sequence).

The CDR3, as DNA: TGTGCCAGCAGTTTCCGACAGGGAGGCTACACCTTC. Its translation: CASSFRQGGYTF. The J gene is TRBJ1-2, the V gene TRBV28, with 7 bases aligning to TRBD1. Germline loops: CDR1 MDHEN, CDR2 SYDVKM. Trimming cost V 3 bases and J 8 bases; bases outside gene matches: 3. The CDR3 spans 12 residues.

The V and J genes are TRBV19 and TRBJ2-3; 7 positions agree with TRBD1. With 7 bases clipped from V and 3 bases from J, the junction kept 1 base outside the gene matches. Per germline, CDR1 LNHDA and CDR2 SQIVND (reference sequence). The CDR3 is made up of 12 amino acids. CDR3 bases: TGTGCCAGTATGACAGGGACAGATACGCAGTATTTT. It is translated as CASMTGTDTQYF.